The 32 T cell receptor beta chains below all came from one sample that was sequenced in a study of post-analysis software for immune sequencing data (dated by TCRdb to between 2015 and 2016). Library creation used PCR. Sequencing relied on an Illumina HiSeq 2500. To reduce PCR and sequencing biases, unique molecular identifiers were incorporated into the TCR beta cDNA libraries. The public sequencing data were trimmed at Q25 with fastp and processed into clonotypes with MiXCR by TCRdb, which kept only in-frame beta chains. Each CDR3 protein gets just one entry, which takes the most common genes and DNA from the rows behind it. This sample is represented by about 540,000 distinct CDR3 sequences; 34% of them were singletons. The ten largest account for around 5.9% of the sample. The full study reports these points: Patients showed significantly higher frequencies than controls for roughly five TRBV segments, among them TRBV5-6, TRBV5-1 and TRBV20-1.

Their antigens remain unidentified. Material for sequencing was blood. The receptors stem from a girl under 18 with multiple sclerosis.

The CDR3 loop reads CASSQDWATSSDTQYF. In DNA form, the CDR3 reads TGCGCCAGCAGCCAAGATTGGGCTACTTCCTCTGATACGCAGTATTTT. The chain uses TRBV4-1 and TRBJ2-3, with no clear D. Trimming stripped 0 bases from V and 6 bases from J, with 16 bases between. CDR1 and CDR2 from the germline V gene are MGHRA and YSYEKL. The CDR3 is 16 amino acids.

The chain uses TRBV7-9 and TRBJ2-1, with TRBD1 as a possible D gene (6 bases). Germline values: CDR1 SEHNR, CDR2 FQNEAQ (reference sequence). This CDR3 has 15 amino acids. Trimming cost V 1 base and J 5 bases, with 12 bases left between them. DNA of the CDR3: TGTGCCAGCAGCTTAGACAGGGAAACTAACAATGAGCAGTTCTTC. Translated, it gives CASSLDRETNNEQFF.

This clonotype was counted only a few times. The chain uses TRBV6-5 and TRBJ1-2; D is unresolved. Trimming shortened V by 2 bases and J by 5 bases, and 9 bases separated the two germline ends. The length of the CDR3 is 13 residues. CDR1 MNHEY and CDR2 SVGAGI come from the germline V gene. CDR3 nucleotides: TGTGCCAGCAGTTACGGCCCCCGTTATGGCTACACCTTC. This codes for CASSYGPRYGYTF.

Only a few counts were recorded for this clonotype. The rearrangement links TRBV11-2 to TRBJ1-2; TRBD1 matches 8 bases. The CDR3 spans 14 residues. Trimming removed 5 bases from V and 8 bases from J; junction bases left unmatched: 10. Germline lookup yields CDR1 SGHAT and CDR2 FQNNGV. CDR3 bases: TGTGCCAGCAGCCAGAGCCAGGGGGCTGGAGGCTACACCTTC. It yields the protein CASSQSQGAGGYTF.

This chain connects TRBV20-1 to TRBJ1-4; D call uncertain. The V gene's germline CDR1 is DFQATT and CDR2 SNEGSKA (reference sequence). The V and J ends lost 0 bases and 8 bases respectively, with 13 bases between them. There are 14 residues in the CDR3. CDR3 in amino acids: CSARDWGAEEKLFF. The CDR3 DNA follows: TGCAGTGCTAGAGATTGGGGAGCAGAGGAAAAACTGTTTTTT.

Only a few counts were recorded for this clonotype. The chain joins TRBV7-8 to TRBJ2-5; 12 bases fit TRBD1. J lost 4 bases, V lost 3 bases, and 3 bases had no gene match. The CDR3 length is 15 residues. Germline V gives CDR1 SGHVS, CDR2 FQNEAQ. CDR3 in amino acids: CASSLGQGALETQYF. In DNA form, the CDR3 reads TGTGCCAGCAGCTTGGGACAGGGGGCTCTAGAGACCCAGTACTTC.

The V call is TRBV5-1, the J call TRBJ2-1, with D uncertain. The CDR3 loop spans 15 amino acids. Trimming pared 3 bases from V and 0 bases from J, leaving 10 bases between. The germline V gene has CDR1 SGHRS and CDR2 YFSETQ. The CDR3 protein is CASSSPNTSYNEQFF. CDR3 coding DNA: TGCGCCAGCAGCTCCCCTAATACCTCCTACAATGAGCAGTTCTTC.

V gene TRBV2 combines with J gene TRBJ2-4; 8 bases agree with TRBD1. This CDR3 is built from 17 residues. Germline CDR1 reads SNHLY; CDR2 reads FYNNEI. V shed 2 bases, J shed 1 base, and the junction held 7 bases outside the gene matches. The CDR3 coding sequence is TGTGCCAGCAGTGAATATCTCCGGACAGGGGCCAAAAACATTCAGTACTTC. Its protein product is CASSEYLRTGAKNIQYF.

This clonotype appeared many times. The chain joins TRBV12-3 or TRBV12-4 to TRBJ2-4; 10 nucleotides agree with TRBD2. J was trimmed by 1 base and V by 6 bases; bases with no gene match: 15. The CDR3 spans 19 residues. CDR3 region: CASSGSLASGGLAKNIQYF. CDR3 nucleotide sequence: TGTGCCAGCAGCGGGAGTCTGGCTAGCGGGGGCCTCGCCAAAAACATTCAGTACTTC.

Remarks on this clonotype: The missing conserved phenylalanine or tryptophan at the end of this CDR3 makes a read error likely. This sequence joins TRBV4-1 and TRBJ2-7; maybe TRBD1 (6 bases). CDR3 length: 13 amino acids. Trimming shortened V by 4 bases and J by 4 bases, and 11 bases separated the two germline ends. The V gene's germline CDR1 is MGHRA and CDR2 YSYEKL. The CDR3 nucleotides read TGCGCCAGCAGCCCCAACAGGGAATACGAGCAGTACTGC. Protein sequence: CASSPNREYEQYC.

CDR3 residues: CASSLGRAATDTQYF. The CDR3 DNA reads TGTGCCAGCAGCCTCGGCCGGGCCGCCACAGATACGCAGTATTTT. This rearrangement joins TRBV7-8 to TRBJ2-3; D is unresolved. CDR1 is SGHVS, CDR2 FQNEAQ, per germline. Trimming cost V 5 bases and J 2 bases, with 14 bases left between them. The CDR3 length is 15 residues. Full variable domain (outside the CDR3, taken from reference TRBV7-8 and TRBJ2-3): GAGVSQSPRYKVAKRGQDVALRCDPISGHVSLFWYQQALGQGPEFLTYFQNEAQLDKSGLPSDRFFAERPEGSVSTLKIQRTQQEDSAVYLCASSLGRAATDTQYFGPGTRLTVL.

The chain joins TRBV27 to TRBJ1-5; no clear D. Germline lookup yields CDR1 MNHEY and CDR2 SMNVEV (reference sequence). Trimming took off 1 base at V and 2 bases at J, with 12 bases between the two ends. CDR3 length equals 16 residues. CDR3 residues: CASSLLGLGGNQPQHF. The CDR3 DNA reads as TGTGCCAGCAGTTTATTAGGCCTGGGAGGCAATCAGCCCCAGCATTTT.

The genes are TRBV9 and TRBJ2-3; either TRBD1 or TRBD2 may supply D (7 bases each). The CDR3 consists of 15 residues. Germline CDR1 SGDLS, CDR2 YYNGEE. Deletions cut 6 bases from V and 4 bases from J, with 18 bases between. The CDR3 DNA sequence: TGTGCCAGCACCCAGGGGGACTACGCCTCAGATACGCAGTATTTT. Encoded protein: CASTQGDYASDTQYF.

The sample holds a few counts of this clonotype. CDR3 sequence: CASSLGGLSSYNEQFF. The CDR3 coding sequence is TGCGCCAGCAGCTTGGGCGGGTTGAGCTCCTACAATGAGCAGTTCTTC. The chain links TRBV5-1 to TRBJ2-1, with D possibly being TRBD2 (5 bases). Germline CDR1 and CDR2: SGHRS and YFSETQ. This CDR3 comprises 16 residues. Trimming removed 0 bases from V and 0 bases from J, with 10 bases in between.

The chain joins TRBV6-5 to TRBJ2-3; 9 nucleotides line up with TRBD1. Looked up from germline, CDR1 is MNHEY and CDR2 is SVGAGI. The CDR3 is 14 amino acids. V trimming: 9 bases; J trimming: 0 bases; junction bases outside the gene matches: 4. This CDR3 is CASGGQGSTDTQYF. In DNA form, the CDR3 reads TGTGCCAGTGGTGGACAGGGGAGCACAGATACGCAGTATTTT.

In its sample, this clonotype was seen a few times. The V and J genes are TRBV28 and TRBJ2-5, with a weak D call TRBD2 (5 bases). The V and J ends lost 2 bases and 5 bases respectively, with 9 bases between them. Germline lookup yields CDR1 MDHEN and CDR2 SYDVKM. This CDR3 has 13 residues. The CDR3 protein is CASSLNGEETQYF. The DNA for the CDR3 is TGTGCCAGCAGTTTAAACGGGGAGGAGACCCAGTACTTC.

V and J are TRBV11-2 and TRBJ2-4; 7 bases are a match to TRBD2. V gave up 3 bases and J gave up 5 bases; unmatched junction bases: 7. This CDR3 is built from 15 residues. Germline V gene lookup returns CDR1 SGHAT and CDR2 FQNNGV. The CDR3, as DNA: TGTGCCAGCAGCTTCACGGGGGGTGGGGAAAACATTCAGTACTTC. Amino acid sequence: CASSFTGGGENIQYF.

The chain combines TRBV9 with TRBJ1-2; 7 positions match TRBD1. Per germline, CDR1 SGDLS and CDR2 YYNGEE. The CDR3 runs to 14 residues. V was pared by 2 bases and J by 4 bases, with 5 bases of the junction left unmatched. The CDR3: CASSVGTVAYGYTF. CDR3 nucleotide sequence: TGTGCCAGCAGCGTGGGGACAGTGGCCTATGGCTACACCTTC.

In its sample, this clonotype was seen a few times. The chain uses TRBV15 and TRBJ2-4; 8 bases fit TRBD1. The J call is in doubt because the DNA end fits TRBJ2-5 better. Germline V gene sequence: CDR1 LNHNV, CDR2 YYDKDF (reference sequence). This CDR3 comprises 16 residues. The CDR3 is CATSRDFSGGAETQYF. Written as DNA, the CDR3 is TGTGCCACCAGCAGAGATTTTTCAGGGGGCGCGGAGACCCAGTACTTC.

The sample holds many counts of this clonotype. The V call is TRBV29-1, the J call TRBJ2-3; D ambiguous. In germline, CDR1 is SQVTM, CDR2 ANQGSEA. This CDR3 has 11 amino acids. CDR3 in DNA: TGCAGTCTGAGTCGCACAGATACGCAGTATTTT. Encoded protein: CSLSRTDTQYF.

The sample holds a few counts of this clonotype. This chain connects TRBV7-3 to TRBJ2-2; D uncertain. CDR1 and CDR2 (germline): SGHTA, FQGTGA. The CDR3 is made up of 14 amino acids. The ends were cut back, 5 bases at V and 2 bases at J, with 9 bases in the middle. The DNA of the CDR3 is TGTGCCAGCAGCCCCCGAACAAACACCGGGGAGCTGTTTTTT. Its protein is CASSPRTNTGELFF. Supplemented by reference TRBV7-3 and TRBJ2-2, the full variable domain reads GAGVSQTPSNKVTEKGKYVELRCDPISGHTALYWYRQSLGQGPEFLIYFQGTGAADDSGLPNDRFFAVRPEGSVSTLKIQRTERGDSAVYLCASSPRTNTGELFFGEGSRLTVL.

This clonotype appeared a few times. V is TRBV7-6 and J is TRBJ1-2; 7 nucleotides agree with TRBD1. The germline gives CDR1 SGHVS, CDR2 FNYEAQ. Losses at the gene ends were 2 bases for V and 6 bases for J; bases not matched to a gene: 6. The CDR3 has 14 residues. The CDR3 nucleotides are TGTGCCAGCAGCTTAAAGGGACAGTGGGATGGCTACACCTTC. Its protein product is CASSLKGQWDGYTF.

This clonotype was counted a few times. The rearrangement links TRBV5-1 to TRBJ2-5; 8 nucleotides line up with TRBD1. Trimming at V came to 4 bases and at J to 2 bases, leaving 4 bases not matched to a gene. The CDR3 totals 14 residues. Germline assignment: CDR1 SGHRS and CDR2 YFSETQ. CDR3 DNA: TGCGCCAGCAGCCAAGGACAGGGACAAGAGACCCAGTACTTC. It codes for CASSQGQGQETQYF.

This clonotype was picked up a small number of times. The CDR3 DNA follows: TGTGCCAGCAGTCCCAGGGACAGGGGAACGTGGCACACTGAAGCTTTCTTT. This translates into CASSPRDRGTWHTEAFF. The rearrangement uses TRBV12-3 or TRBV12-4 and TRBJ1-1, with TRBD1 matching over 10 bases. Trimming at V came to 5 bases and at J to 3 bases, leaving 12 bases not matched to a gene. The CDR3 is made up of 17 amino acids.

This rearrangement joins TRBV5-1 to TRBJ1-6; D not resolved. Germline CDR1 SGHRS, CDR2 YFSETQ. The CDR3 totals 14 residues. V was shortened by 3 bases and J by 10 bases, with 14 bases between the two germline ends. The CDR3 region has the DNA TGCGCCAGCAGCTCCGGCCTAGCGAAGTCACCCCTCCACTTT. Translation gives CASSSGLAKSPLHF.

The chain employs TRBV20-1 and TRBJ1-2; no firm D call. The CDR3 runs 9 residues. Deletions cut 4 bases from V and 5 bases from J, with 2 bases between. The germline V gene encodes CDR1 DFQATT and CDR2 SNEGSKA (reference sequence). CDR3 loop: CSATYGYTF. The CDR3 DNA is TGCAGTGCTACTTATGGCTACACCTTC.

CDR3 protein: CASSHRDRTRNSPLHF. CDR3 coding DNA: TGCGCCAGCAGCCACCGGGACAGGACGAGGAATTCACCCCTCCACTTT. This chain joins TRBV4-1 and TRBJ1-6; TRBD1 matches at 8 bases. The V gene end was trimmed by 3 bases and the J gene end by 7 bases; junction bases not matched to a gene: 8. Looked up from germline, CDR1 is MGHRA and CDR2 is YSYEKL. The CDR3 extends over 16 amino acids.

J is TRBJ1-6 and V is TRBV12-3 or TRBV12-4; D gene uncertain. V was cut by 1 base and J by 7 bases, with 8 bases left in between. CDR3 length: 14 residues. CDR3 nucleotide sequence: TGTGCCAGCAGTTTAGGTTCGTCGAATTCACCCCTCCACTTT. Translating gives CASSLGSSNSPLHF.

The gene calls are TRBV12-3 or TRBV12-4 and TRBJ2-1; D remains ambiguous. This CDR3 has 15 residues. The germline V and J ends were trimmed by 2 bases and 2 bases, with 10 bases remaining between them. CDR3 residues: CASSLQVGPYNEQFF. As DNA, the CDR3 is TGTGCCAGCAGTTTACAGGTTGGCCCCTACAATGAGCAGTTCTTC.

This chain connects TRBV7-8 to TRBJ2-5; D remains ambiguous. V was trimmed by 4 bases and J by 3 bases, leaving 18 bases between them. CDR1 and CDR2 (germline): SGHVS, FQNEAQ. The CDR3 sequence is 16 residues long. The CDR3 DNA sequence: TGTGCCAGCAGCTCTGCCATTGTAAGCGAGGAAGAGACCCAGTACTTC. Translating gives CASSSAIVSEEETQYF.

The chain combines TRBV6-1 with TRBJ2-5, with D tentatively TRBD1 (6 bases). The DNA end is a closer match to TRBJ2-7, so the J assignment may be wrong. Germline V gives CDR1 MNHNS, CDR2 SASEGT. The CDR3 runs 15 residues. The CDR3 region is CASSDLGTPTYEQYF. CDR3 DNA sequence: TGTGCCAGCAGTGATTTGGGGACACCTACTTACGAGCAGTACTTC.

The V call is TRBV6-5, the J call TRBJ2-4; D tentatively fits TRBD1 or TRBD2 (5 bases each). Judging by the DNA end, TRBJ2-7 fits better; the J call may be wrong. Germline V gene lookup returns CDR1 MNHEY and CDR2 SVGAGI. This CDR3 has 15 amino acids. This CDR3 reads CASSYPGGREYEQYF. For the CDR3, the DNA is TGTGCCAGCAGTTACCCGGGTGGCAGGGAGTACGAGCAGTACTTC.